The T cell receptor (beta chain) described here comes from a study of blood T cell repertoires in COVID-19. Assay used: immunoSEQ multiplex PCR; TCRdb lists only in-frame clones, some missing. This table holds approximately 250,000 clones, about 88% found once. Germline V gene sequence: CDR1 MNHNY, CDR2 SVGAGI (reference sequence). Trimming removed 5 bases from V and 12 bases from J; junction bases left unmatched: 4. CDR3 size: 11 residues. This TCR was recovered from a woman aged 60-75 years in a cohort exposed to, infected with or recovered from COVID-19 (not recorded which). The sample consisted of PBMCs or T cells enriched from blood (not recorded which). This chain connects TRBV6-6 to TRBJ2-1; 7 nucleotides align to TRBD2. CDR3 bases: TGTGCCAGCAGTACTAGCGTCGGGCAGTTCTTC. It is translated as CASSTSVGQFF.